One and the same sample provided the 11 T cell receptor beta chains below, sequenced in a study of CD8+ T cells in alopecia areata. cDNA reverse transcribed from extracted RNA served as the sequencing template. Measured with immunoSEQ multiplex PCR; TCRdb has only the in-frame clones, and not every one. Observed in the sample are 200,000 to 300,000 clones, none of them singletons. A sort of pooled cutaneous lymph node cells used CD4, CD8alpha, NKG2D, NKG2ACE and other stains. Sequencing used CD4+ T cells sorted from a lymph node. These receptors all come from a C3H/HeJ mouse with alopecia areata. The MHC haplotype recorded for the strain is H2-k.

In its sample, this clone was seen a few times. Gene names refer to mouse genes. With the read ending 4 residues before the CDR3 end, the germline J gene is used to fill in that end. The chain is built from TRBV5 and TRBJ1-2; weak D call: TRBD1 (5 bases). Germline assignment: CDR1 LGHNA and CDR2 YNLKQL (reference sequence). Between the trimmed V and J ends, which lost 0 bases and 3 bases, there was a span of 8 bases. This CDR3 region has 14 residues. The CDR3 here is CASSQETGYSDYTF. The covered CDR3 bases are TGTGCCAGCAGCCAAGAAACAGGATACTCC.

About this clone: The genes are named according to mouse. The read halts 4 residues ahead of the CDR3 end, with the missing end drawn from the germline J gene. The gene calls are TRBV19 and TRBJ1-1; tentative D call: TRBD1 (6 bases). Germline-derived CDR1 and CDR2 are FNHDT and SITEND (reference sequence). The CDR3 length is 13 residues. CDR3 protein: CASSPDWGREVFF. The CDR3 bases that were read are TGTGCCAGCAGTCCGGACTGGGGGCGA.

A few counts support this clone. Gene names are the mouse ones. The read ends 3 residues before the CDR3 terminus; that terminus is restored from the germline J gene. The chain recombines TRBV19 with TRBJ1-6; the D gene is possibly TRBD1 (6 bases). TRBJ1-6 is noted as an ORF with a role that remains uncertain. The ends were cut back, 5 bases at V and 1 base at J, with 16 bases in the middle. This CDR3 is built from 17 residues. The germline CDR1 and CDR2 sequences are FNHDT and SITEND (reference sequence). The CDR3 spells CASSPAGTRSYNSPLYF. CDR3 DNA (partial): TGTGCCAGCAGCCCCGCCGGGACAAGGTCCTATAATTCGCCC.

This clone has only a few counts. Here the gene names and germline are mouse. The read ends 4 residues early relative to the CDR3; the germline J gene fills the gap. V is TRBV17 and J is TRBJ2-3, with TRBD2 identical over 8 bases. J gave up 4 bases and V 5 bases, and 5 bases lay outside the gene matches. There are 14 residues in the CDR3. In germline, CDR1 is MNHDT, CDR2 YYDKIL. CDR3 DNA, as far as it was read: TGTGCTAGCAGTTGGGCTGGGGGGCCAGAA. This translates into CASSWAGGPE. The whole CDR3 sequence is CASSWAGGPETLYF.

As for this clone: Mouse germline and gene names are used. The read ends 4 residues early relative to the CDR3; the germline J gene fills the gap. The V call is TRBV16, the J call TRBJ1-2; TRBD1 might be the D (6 bases). The V gene's germline CDR1 is SGHSA and CDR2 FRNQAP. The CDR3 extends over 13 amino acids. V lost 9 bases to trimming and J lost 0 bases, with 11 bases between them. The CDR3 loop reads CARTGTTNSDYTF. The CDR3 bases that were read are TGTGCAAGGACCGGGACAACAAACTCC.

This clone was seen more than once but under ten times. Genes and germline are mouse. The CDR3 extends 4 residues past the end of the read, so its final part is completed from the germline J gene. Distinct nucleotide sequences in the sample also encode this CDR3. The gene calls are TRBV5 and TRBJ2-3, with D possibly TRBD2 on 7 matching bases. Germline CDR1 LGHNA, CDR2 YNLKQL (reference sequence). The CDR3 sequence is 14 residues long. Trimming left V 1 base short and J 3 bases short, with 8 bases between. The CDR3 DNA, read in part, is TGTGCCAGCAGCCAAGTGGGGGGCGCAGAA. It yields the protein CASSQVGGAE. The full CDR3 reads CASSQVGGAETLYF.

This clone was observed a handful of times. Here the gene names and germline are mouse. The sequenced fragment ends 4 residues before the CDR3 boundary, so the rest is inferred from the germline J gene. The chain uses TRBV5 and TRBJ2-7; 7 bases map to TRBD1. With V trimmed by 3 bases and J by 3 bases, 2 bases remained unmatched. The germline V gene encodes CDR1 LGHNA and CDR2 YNLKQL (reference sequence). This CDR3 is 13 amino acids long. The chain's CDR3 is CASSHDRVYEQYF. The covered CDR3 bases are TGTGCCAGCAGCCACGACAGGGTCTAT.

In the case of this clone: The genes are named according to mouse. The DNA ends 4 residues before the CDR3 does, and the rest of the CDR3 is filled in from the germline J gene. Within the sample, other DNA sequences also encode this same CDR3. The J gene is TRBJ2-1, the V gene TRBV13-1, with TRBD2 matching 9 bases. Germline V lookup: CDR1 NSHNY, CDR2 SYGAGN. J gave up 1 base and V 4 bases, and 3 bases lay outside the gene matches. The CDR3 contains 15 residues. The CDR3 bases that were read are TGTGCCAGCAGTCCTCTGGGGGGGAACTATGCT. Its translation: CASSPLGGNYA. The entire CDR3 sequence reads CASSPLGGNYAEQFF.

This clone showed up just a few times. Gene names denote mouse genes. The read stops 4 residues short of the end of the CDR3; the missing end is completed from the germline J gene. Distinct nucleotide sequences in the sample also encode this CDR3. The chain employs TRBV1 and TRBJ2-5; the match to TRBD1 covers 7 bases. The CDR3 spans 15 residues. The ends lost 1 base at V and 1 base at J; junction bases unmatched: 2. Germline-derived CDR1 and CDR2 are NSQYPW and LRSPGD (reference sequence). Partial CDR3 DNA: TGCACCTGCAGTGCAGTTGGGACAGACCAAGAC. Amino acid sequence: CTCSAVGTDQD. Given in full, the CDR3 is CTCSAVGTDQDTQYF.

This clone was counted only a few times. Gene names and germline refer to mouse. The CDR3 extends 4 residues past the end of the read, so its final part is completed from the germline J gene. The chain uses TRBV1 and TRBJ1-2; 7 bases agree with TRBD1. CDR1 NSQYPW and CDR2 LRSPGD come from the germline V gene (reference sequence). J was trimmed by 3 bases and V by 4 bases; bases with no gene match: 5. There are 14 residues in the CDR3. The CDR3 bases that were read are TGCACCTGCAGTGAACAGGGGAGGGACTCC. It encodes CTCSEQGRDS. The entire CDR3 protein is CTCSEQGRDSDYTF. The whole variable domain, remainder taken from reference TRBV1 and TRBJ1-2, is VTLLEQNPRWRLVPRGQAVNLRCILKNSQYPWMSWYQQDLQKQLQWLFTLRSPGDKEVKSLPGADYLATRVTDTELRLQVANMSQGRTLYCTCSEQGRDSDYTFGSGTRLLVI.

A word on this clone: Gene names denote mouse genes. Read sequence stops 4 residues before the CDR3 end, and the germline J gene provides the missing end. V and J are TRBV13-3 and TRBJ2-3, with 8 bases aligning to TRBD1. This CDR3 spans 15 amino acids. J gave up 0 bases and V 5 bases, and 5 bases lay outside the gene matches. Germline V CDR1 and CDR2: NNHDY, SYVADS. CDR3 residues: CASSLTGESAETLYF. Incomplete CDR3 DNA: TGTGCCAGCAGCCTGACAGGGGAGAGTGCAGAA.